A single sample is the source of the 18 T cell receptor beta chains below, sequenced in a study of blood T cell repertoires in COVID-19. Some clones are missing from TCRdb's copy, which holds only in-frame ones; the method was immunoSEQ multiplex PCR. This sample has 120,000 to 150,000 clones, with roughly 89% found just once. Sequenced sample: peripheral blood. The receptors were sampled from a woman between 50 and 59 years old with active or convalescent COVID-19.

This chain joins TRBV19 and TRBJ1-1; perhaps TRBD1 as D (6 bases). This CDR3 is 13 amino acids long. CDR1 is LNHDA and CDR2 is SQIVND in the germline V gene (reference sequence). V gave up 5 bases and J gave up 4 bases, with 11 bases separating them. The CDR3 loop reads CASSLPGATEAFF. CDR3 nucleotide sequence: TGTGCCAGTAGTCTCCCAGGGGCCACTGAAGCTTTCTTT. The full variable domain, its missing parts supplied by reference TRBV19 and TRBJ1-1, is DGGITQSPKYLFRKEGQNVTLSCEQNLNHDAMYWYRQDPGQGLRLIYYSQIVNDFQKGDIAEGYSVSREKKESFPLTVTSAQKNPTAFYLCASSLPGATEAFFGQGTRLTVV.

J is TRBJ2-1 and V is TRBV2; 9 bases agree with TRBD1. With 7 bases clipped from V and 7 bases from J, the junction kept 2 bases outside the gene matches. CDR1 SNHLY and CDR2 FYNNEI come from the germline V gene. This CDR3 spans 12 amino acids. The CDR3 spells CASIGTGNEQFF. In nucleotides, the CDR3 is TGTGCCAGCATTGGGACAGGGAATGAGCAGTTCTTC. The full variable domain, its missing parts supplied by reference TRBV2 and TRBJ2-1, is EPEVTQTPSHQVTQMGQEVILRCVPISNHLYFYWYRQILGQKVEFLVSFYNNEISEKSEIFDDQFSVERPDGSNFTLKIRSTKLEDSAMYFCASIGTGNEQFFGPGTRLTVL.

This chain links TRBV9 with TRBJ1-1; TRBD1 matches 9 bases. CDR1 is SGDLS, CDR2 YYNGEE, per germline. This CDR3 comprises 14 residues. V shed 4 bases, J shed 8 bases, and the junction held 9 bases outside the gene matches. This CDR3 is CASSSSGTGKEAFF. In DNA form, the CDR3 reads TGTGCCAGCAGCTCGTCCGGGACAGGGAAAGAAGCTTTCTTT.

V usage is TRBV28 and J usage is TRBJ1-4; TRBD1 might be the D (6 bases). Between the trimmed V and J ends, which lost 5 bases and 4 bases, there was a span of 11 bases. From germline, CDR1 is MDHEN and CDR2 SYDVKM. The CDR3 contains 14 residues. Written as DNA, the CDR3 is TGTGCCAGCAGTGCGGACAGCCATAATGAAAAACTGTTTTTT. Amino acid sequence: CASSADSHNEKLFF.

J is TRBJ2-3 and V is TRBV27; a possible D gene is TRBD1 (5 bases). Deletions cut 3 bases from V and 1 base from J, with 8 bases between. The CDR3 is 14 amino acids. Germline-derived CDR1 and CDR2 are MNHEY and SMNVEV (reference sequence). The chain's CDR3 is CASSLVQGTDTQYF. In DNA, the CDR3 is TGTGCCAGCAGTTTGGTACAGGGCACAGATACGCAGTATTTT.

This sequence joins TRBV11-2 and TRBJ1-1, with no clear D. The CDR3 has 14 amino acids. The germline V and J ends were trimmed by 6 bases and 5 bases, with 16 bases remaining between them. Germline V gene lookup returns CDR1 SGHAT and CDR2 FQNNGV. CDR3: CASSPGRSGTEAFF. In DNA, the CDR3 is TGTGCCAGCAGTCCCGGGAGGTCGGGGACTGAAGCTTTCTTT.

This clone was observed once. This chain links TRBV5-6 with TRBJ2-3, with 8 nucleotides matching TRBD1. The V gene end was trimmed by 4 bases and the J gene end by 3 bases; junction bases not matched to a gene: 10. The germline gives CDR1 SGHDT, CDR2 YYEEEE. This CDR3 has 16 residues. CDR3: CASSKLGQGSTDTQYF. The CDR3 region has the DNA TGTGCCAGCAGCAAACTCGGACAGGGATCGACAGATACGCAGTATTTT.

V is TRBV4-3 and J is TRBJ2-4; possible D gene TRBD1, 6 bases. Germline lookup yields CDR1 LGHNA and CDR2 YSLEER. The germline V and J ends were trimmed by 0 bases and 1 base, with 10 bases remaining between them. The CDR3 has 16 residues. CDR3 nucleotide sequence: TGCGCCAGCAGCCAAGATTCTAGGGGGGCCAAAAACATTCAGTACTTC. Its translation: CASSQDSRGAKNIQYF.

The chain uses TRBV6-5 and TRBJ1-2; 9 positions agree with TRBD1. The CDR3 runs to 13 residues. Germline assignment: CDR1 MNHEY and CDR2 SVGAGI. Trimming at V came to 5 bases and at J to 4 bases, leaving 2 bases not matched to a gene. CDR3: CASSKQGAYGYTF. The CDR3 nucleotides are TGTGCCAGCAGTAAACAGGGGGCCTATGGCTACACCTTC.

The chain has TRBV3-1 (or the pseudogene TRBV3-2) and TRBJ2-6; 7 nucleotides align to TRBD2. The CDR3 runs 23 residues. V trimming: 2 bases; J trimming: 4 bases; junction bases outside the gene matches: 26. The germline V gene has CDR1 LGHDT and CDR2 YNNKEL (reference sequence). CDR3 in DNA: TGTGCCAGCAGCCAAACCCTGGGGGGTGGTATTTACGCGGGAGTAGCGGGGGCCAACGTCCTGACTTTC. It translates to CASSQTLGGGIYAGVAGANVLTF.

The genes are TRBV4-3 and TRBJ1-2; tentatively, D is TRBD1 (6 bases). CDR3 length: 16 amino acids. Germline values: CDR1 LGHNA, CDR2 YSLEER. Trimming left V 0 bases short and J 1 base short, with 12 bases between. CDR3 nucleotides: TGCGCCAGCAGCCAAGATAGGGGGGGCAGTAACTATGGCTACACCTTC. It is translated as CASSQDRGGSNYGYTF.

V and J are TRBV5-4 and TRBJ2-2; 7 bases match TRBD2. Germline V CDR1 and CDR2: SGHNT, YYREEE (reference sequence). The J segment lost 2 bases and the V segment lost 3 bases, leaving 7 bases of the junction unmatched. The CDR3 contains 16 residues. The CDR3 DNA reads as TGTGCCAGCAGCTCAGGACTAGAACGAAACACCGGGGAGCTGTTTTTT. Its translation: CASSSGLERNTGELFF. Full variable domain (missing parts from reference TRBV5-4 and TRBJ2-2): ETGVTQSPTHLIKTRGQQVTLRCSSQSGHNTVSWYQQALGQGPQFIFQYYREEENGRGNFPPRFSGLQFPNYSSELNVNALELDDSALYLCASSSGLERNTGELFFGEGSRLTVL.

CDR3 in amino acids: CASSQDAGSYNEQFF. The CDR3 DNA follows: TGTGCCAGCAGCCAAGATGCAGGGTCCTACAATGAGCAGTTCTTC. The chain couples TRBV4-2 to TRBJ2-1; D possibly corresponds to TRBD1 (5 bases). V was shortened by 0 bases and J by 1 base, with 7 bases between the two germline ends. CDR1 and CDR2 (germline): LGHNA, YNFKEQ. The CDR3 length is 15 residues.

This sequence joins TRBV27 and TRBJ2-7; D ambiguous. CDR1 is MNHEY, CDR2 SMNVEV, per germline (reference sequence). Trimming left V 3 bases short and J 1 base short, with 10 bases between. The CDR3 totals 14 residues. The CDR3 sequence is CASSLAAASYEQYF. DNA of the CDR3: TGTGCCAGCAGTTTGGCGGCTGCATCCTACGAGCAGTACTTC.

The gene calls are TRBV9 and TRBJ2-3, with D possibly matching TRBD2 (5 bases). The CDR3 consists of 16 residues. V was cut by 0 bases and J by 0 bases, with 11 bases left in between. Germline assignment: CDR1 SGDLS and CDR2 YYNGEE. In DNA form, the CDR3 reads TGTGCCAGCAGCGTAGGGGCGGGTCCTAGCACAGATACGCAGTATTTT. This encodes CASSVGAGPSTDTQYF. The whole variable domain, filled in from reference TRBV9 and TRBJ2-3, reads DSGVTQTPKHLITATGQRVTLRCSPRSGDLSVYWYQQSLDQGLQFLIQYYNGEERAKGNILERFSAQQFPDLHSELNLSSLELGDSALYFCASSVGAGPSTDTQYFGPGTRLTVL.

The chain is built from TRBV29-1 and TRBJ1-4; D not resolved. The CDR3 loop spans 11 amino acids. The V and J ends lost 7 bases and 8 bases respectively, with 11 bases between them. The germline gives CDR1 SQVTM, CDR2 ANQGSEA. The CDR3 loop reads CSALWREKLFF. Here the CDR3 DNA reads TGCAGCGCCCTCTGGCGGGAAAAACTGTTTTTT.

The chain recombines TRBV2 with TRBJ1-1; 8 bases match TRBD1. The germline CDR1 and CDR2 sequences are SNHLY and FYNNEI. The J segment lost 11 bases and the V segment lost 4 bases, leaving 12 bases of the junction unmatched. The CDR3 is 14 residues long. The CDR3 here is CASSVGRQGAGAFF. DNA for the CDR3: TGTGCCAGCAGTGTCGGGCGGCAGGGGGCTGGGGCTTTCTTT. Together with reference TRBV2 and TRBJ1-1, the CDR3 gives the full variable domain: EPEVTQTPSHQVTQMGQEVILRCVPISNHLYFYWYRQILGQKVEFLVSFYNNEISEKSEIFDDQFSVERPDGSNFTLKIRSTKLEDSAMYFCASSVGRQGAGAFFGQGTRLTVV.

The CDR3 region is CSAASGNIQYF. CDR3 nucleotides: TGCAGTGCGGCATCCGGGAACATTCAGTACTTC. J is TRBJ2-4 and V is TRBV20-1; D ambiguous. This CDR3 has 11 amino acids. Germline values: CDR1 DFQATT, CDR2 SNEGSKA (reference sequence). The V and J ends lost 6 bases and 7 bases respectively, with 10 bases between them.